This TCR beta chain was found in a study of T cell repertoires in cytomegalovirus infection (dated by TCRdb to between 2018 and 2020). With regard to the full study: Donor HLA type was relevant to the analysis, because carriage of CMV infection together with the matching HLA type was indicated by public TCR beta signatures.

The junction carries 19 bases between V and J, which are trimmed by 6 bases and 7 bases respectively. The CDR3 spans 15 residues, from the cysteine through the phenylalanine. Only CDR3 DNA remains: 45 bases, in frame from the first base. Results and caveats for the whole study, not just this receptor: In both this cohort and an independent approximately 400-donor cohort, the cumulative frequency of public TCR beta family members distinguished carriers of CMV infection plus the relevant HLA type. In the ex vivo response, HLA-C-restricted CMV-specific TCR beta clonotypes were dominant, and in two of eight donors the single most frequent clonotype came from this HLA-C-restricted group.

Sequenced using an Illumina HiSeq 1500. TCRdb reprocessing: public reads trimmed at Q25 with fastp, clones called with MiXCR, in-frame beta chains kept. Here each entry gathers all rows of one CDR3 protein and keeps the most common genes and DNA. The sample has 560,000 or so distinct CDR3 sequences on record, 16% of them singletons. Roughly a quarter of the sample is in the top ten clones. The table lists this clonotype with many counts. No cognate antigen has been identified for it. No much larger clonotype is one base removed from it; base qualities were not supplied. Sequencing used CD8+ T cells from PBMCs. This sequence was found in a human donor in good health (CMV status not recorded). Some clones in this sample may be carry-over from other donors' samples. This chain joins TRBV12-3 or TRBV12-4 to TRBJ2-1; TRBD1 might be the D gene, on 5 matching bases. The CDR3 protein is CASSPLPDTENEQFF. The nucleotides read TGTGCCAGCAGCCCCCTGCCGGACACGGAGAATGAGCAGTTCTTC.